Below are 12 T cell receptor beta chains sequenced from a single sample in a study of blood T cell repertoires in COVID-19. Libraries were prepared by immunoSEQ multiplex PCR; TCRdb keeps only in-frame clonotypes and omits some of them. This table holds roughly 100,000 clones, about 90% found once. The sample consisted of peripheral blood. All receptors come from a man aged 50-60 years with acute or convalescent COVID-19.

The V call is TRBV15, the J call TRBJ2-1; D gene uncertain. The CDR3 runs to 11 residues. Germline V gene lookup returns CDR1 LNHNV and CDR2 YYDKDF (reference sequence). V was shortened by 5 bases and J by 5 bases, with 4 bases between the two germline ends. CDR3 residues: CATSQNNEQFF. The CDR3 nucleotides are TGTGCCACCAGCCAGAACAATGAGCAGTTCTTC.

V and J are TRBV25-1 and TRBJ2-3; TRBD1 aligns across 10 bases. Germline lookup yields CDR1 MGHDK and CDR2 SYGVNS. V lost 5 bases, J lost 5 bases, and 4 bases stayed unmatched. The CDR3 sequence is 14 residues long. CDR3 DNA: TGTGCCAGCAGTCGACAGGGGGCGGAAGATACGCAGTATTTT. Protein sequence: CASSRQGAEDTQYF.

The J gene is TRBJ2-7, the V gene TRBV10-3, with D possibly being TRBD2 (7 bases). CDR1 and CDR2 (germline): ENHRY, SYGVKD. This CDR3 spans 14 amino acids. The V gene lost 10 bases and the J gene lost 1 base, with 17 bases spanning the gap. Here the CDR3 reads CATVGGLESYEQYF. The CDR3 DNA reads as TGTGCCACCGTGGGGGGGCTGGAGTCCTACGAGCAGTACTTC.

This clone was found a few times. The rearrangement joins TRBV19 to TRBJ2-2, with 10 positions matching TRBD2. Germline-derived CDR1 and CDR2 are LNHDA and SQIVND (reference sequence). The CDR3 runs 16 residues. V gave up 5 bases and J gave up 1 base; unmatched junction bases: 4. The CDR3 is CASSPRTSGNTGELFF. CDR3 coding DNA: TGTGCCAGTAGTCCAAGGACTAGCGGGAACACCGGGGAGCTGTTTTTT.

The CDR3 DNA reads as TGTGCCAGCAGTTCCCCAGGGGACTATGGCTACACCTTC. It specifies CASSSPGDYGYTF. V and J are TRBV6-6 and TRBJ1-2; the D gene is possibly TRBD1 (6 bases). The CDR3 contains 13 residues. Germline CDR1 MNHNY, CDR2 SVGAGI (reference sequence). V dropped 4 bases and J dropped 3 bases, with 9 bases sitting between them.

The rearrangement uses TRBV5-1 and TRBJ1-1; D gene ambiguous. V lost 0 bases, J lost 6 bases, and 9 bases lay in between. In germline, CDR1 is SGHRS, CDR2 YFSETQ. The CDR3 is made up of 13 amino acids. CDR3 sequence (DNA): TGCGCCAGCAGCTTGGTCCGGGAATCTGAAGCTTTCTTT. Its translation: CASSLVRESEAFF.

The rearrangement links TRBV10-2 to TRBJ2-7; TRBD1 agrees at 9 bases. V gave up 6 bases and J gave up 2 bases; unmatched junction bases: 5. There are 14 residues in the CDR3. Germline V gives CDR1 WSHSY, CDR2 SAAADI. CDR3 DNA: TGCGCCAGCAGGGGACAGGGTGGGCCCTACGAGCAGTACTTC. The encoded protein is CASRGQGGPYEQYF.

This chain joins TRBV6-5 and TRBJ1-6; D is unresolved. The length of the CDR3 is 13 residues. V lost 8 bases and J 9 bases, leaving 14 bases between the germline ends. Looked up from germline, CDR1 is MNHEY and CDR2 is SVGAGI. For the CDR3, the DNA is TGTGCCAGCTCCGGGTCATTAATTTCACCCCTCCACTTT. This sequence encodes CASSGSLISPLHF.

This clone was detected a few times. The rearrangement links TRBV6-6 to TRBJ1-1; TRBD1 aligns across 9 bases. The CDR3 is 13 amino acids. V lost 0 bases to trimming and J lost 8 bases; unmatched junction nucleotides: 1. Per the germline V gene, CDR1 is MNHNY and CDR2 is SVGAGI (reference sequence). The CDR3 protein is CASSYSTGGEAFF. Written as DNA, the CDR3 is TGTGCCAGCAGTTACTCGACAGGGGGGGAAGCTTTCTTT.

This chain connects TRBV19 to TRBJ1-1; 10 bases are a match to TRBD1. This CDR3 has 12 residues. V shed 9 bases and J 4 bases; nucleotides not matched to a gene: 2. CDR1 and CDR2 from the germline V gene are LNHDA and SQIVND (reference sequence). As DNA, the CDR3 is TGTGCCAGCCGGACAGGGGGCACTGAAGCTTTCTTT. Amino acids: CASRTGGTEAFF.

This sequence joins TRBV2 and TRBJ2-3; D gene uncertain. Germline V CDR1 and CDR2: SNHLY, FYNNEI. V shed 3 bases and J shed 4 bases, with 5 bases lying between them. The CDR3 is 12 amino acids. The CDR3 DNA is TGTGCCAGCAGTGAGTGGCCAGATACGCAGTATTTT. Translated: CASSEWPDTQYF.

J is TRBJ2-2 and V is TRBV24-1; 11 bases line up with TRBD2. V lost 3 bases, J lost 2 bases, and 7 bases stayed unmatched. CDR1 KGHDR and CDR2 SFDVKD come from the germline V gene. The length of the CDR3 is 18 residues. The CDR3 region is CATSDVLTSGTNTGELFF. For the CDR3, the DNA is TGTGCCACCAGTGATGTACTGACTAGCGGGACAAACACCGGGGAGCTGTTTTTT.